Described below is a single TCR beta chain sequence and its context. As handled by the study authors: Amplifying reference gene primers gave estimates of nucleated cell counts. Clones were sequenced by immunoSEQ multiplex PCR, and TCRdb holds only the in-frame ones, with some missing. V and J calls and clone size are those listed in that table; D and trimming were worked out from the DNA. The repertoire includes 150,000 to 250,000 clones, about 86% of them detected once, and around 7% sits in the top ten. These data are taken from a study of blood T cell repertoires in COVID-19. Those who participated ranged in age from roughly 18 to 90 years and resided in about 24 US areas. The origin of this receptor is a man aged 35 to 55 who had recovered from COVID-19. The sample was PBMCs or T cells enriched from blood (not recorded which).

The CDR3 DNA follows: TGTGCCAGCTCCCGGGGGACTAGCACGAACACCGGGGAGCTGTTTTTT. Translated: CASSRGTSTNTGELFF. The V call is TRBV27, the J call TRBJ2-2, with 9 bases aligning to TRBD2. The CDR3 has 16 residues. Germline CDR1 is MNHEY and CDR2 is SMNVEV (reference sequence). The V and J ends lost 8 bases and 0 bases, in that order; junction bases with no gene match: 7.